This T cell receptor beta chain was captured in a study of a mutant IDH1 vaccine in newly diagnosed glioma. Notes on the study in general: Any relationship between pseudoprogression and changes in top peripheral T cell clonotypes seemed absent.

In regard to this clone: Its antigen is unknown.

The time point here: week 47, end of study. What each vaccine dose contained was 300 ug of mutant IDH1 20-mer peptide, accompanied by topical imiquimod. CDR3 length: 14 amino acids. The V gene's germline CDR1 is KGHSH and CDR2 LQKENI. V lost 3 bases and J 2 bases, leaving 10 bases between the germline ends. The data were produced by immunoSEQ multiplex PCR, yet TCRdb's version contains in-frame clones alone and is incomplete. Here the sample spans tens of thousands of clones, approximately 88% being singletons. The sequencing here drew on PBMCs, taken from a glioma patient whose treatment included an IDH1 peptide vaccine. The genes are TRBV18 and TRBJ1-1; D gene uncertain. This receptor was obtained from a woman in her twenties or thirties with glioma. Some clones in this sample may be carry-over from other donors' samples. The CDR3 reads CASSPRYSNTEAFF. The CDR3 DNA is TGTGCCAGCTCACCGCGCTACTCAAACACTGAAGCTTTCTTT.